This T cell receptor beta chain was retrieved from a study of blood T cell repertoires in COVID-19. Study-level background: Samples taken during acute and convalescent COVID-19 were collected in the United States, Italy and Spain. T cells, B-cell-depleted T cells, or PBMCs provided the cDNA or gDNA that served as material.

Trimming cost V 3 bases and J 10 bases; bases outside gene matches: 4. Germline V gives CDR1 GTSNPN, CDR2 SVGIG (reference sequence). This CDR3 is built from 13 residues. In the authors' workflow: Cell counts per sample came from amplifying reference gene primers. Generated by immunoSEQ multiplex PCR, the TCRdb table keeps only in-frame clones and is missing some. From that table come the V and J calls and clone size; the DNA was used to work out D and trimming. The table has 160,000 or so clones, roughly four fifths seen once; the top ten hold 11%. The chain combines TRBV30 with TRBJ1-6, with 9 bases identical to TRBD1. The receptor was derived from a human donor in a cohort sampled during active COVID-19. Sequencing input: peripheral blood. CDR3 amino acids: CAWRDRGRSPLHF. The CDR3 DNA reads as TGTGCCTGGAGAGACAGGGGGAGGTCACCCCTCCACTTT.